The 32 T cell receptor beta chains in this list originate from one sample, sequenced in a study of beta chain features in type 1 diabetes. Study results and caveats: Type 1 diabetes patients had TCRB CDR3s that were shorter (moderately but significantly so) in all four CD4+ subsets.

Which antigens these TCRs recognize remains unknown. The investigators reverse transcribed all of the isolated RNA, so they sequenced expressed TCRB transcripts. Libraries were prepared by immunoSEQ multiplex PCR; TCRdb keeps only in-frame clonotypes and omits some of them. The repertoire consists of 350,000 to 450,000 clones, with roughly 12% occurring once and the leading ten covering 0.0085% to 0.012%. The sequencing sample was made of naive CD4+ T cells from blood. The receptors originated from a woman younger than 30 with type 1 diabetes.

This clone appeared a few times. The genes are TRBV29-1 and TRBJ2-3; 7 nucleotides align to TRBD1. The CDR3 length is 14 residues. The V gene end was trimmed by 7 bases and the J gene end by 0 bases; junction bases not matched to a gene: 7. Germline V lookup: CDR1 SQVTM, CDR2 ANQGSEA. The CDR3 reads CSANRGPSTDTQYF. CDR3 coding DNA: TGCAGCGCGAACAGGGGCCCTAGCACAGATACGCAGTATTTT.

Only a few counts were recorded for this clone. V is TRBV28 and J is TRBJ2-1; tentatively, D is TRBD1 (6 bases). Per germline, CDR1 MDHEN and CDR2 SYDVKM. The CDR3 consists of 14 residues. V lost 5 bases and J lost 15, with 23 bases in between. The CDR3 is CASSPAQGTSDRFF. CDR3 bases: TGTGCCAGCAGTCCCGCCCAGGGGACCTCTGATCGGTTCTTC.

This clone was seen a handful of times. The rearrangement links TRBV29-1 to TRBJ1-4; D gene uncertain. Germline-derived CDR1 and CDR2 are SQVTM and ANQGSEA. The CDR3 covers 11 residues. V was cut by 4 bases and J by 7 bases, with 7 bases left in between. The CDR3 spells CSVAGGEKLFF. The CDR3 DNA reads as TGCAGCGTTGCCGGAGGTGAAAAACTGTTTTTT.

This clone was counted only a few times. The chain has TRBV4-3 and TRBJ1-2, with D unresolved. V lost 6 bases and J 2 bases, leaving 7 bases between the germline ends. Germline V gene data show CDR1 as LGHNA and CDR2 as YSLEER. The CDR3 is made up of 12 amino acids. CDR3 protein: CASSGANYGYTF. DNA of the CDR3: TGCGCCAGCAGTGGAGCCAACTATGGCTACACCTTC.

This clone turned up a few times. The CDR3 is CASSPLRIGTYSSYNEQFF. As DNA, the CDR3 is TGTGCCAGCAGCCCCTTACGAATAGGGACTTATAGCTCCTACAATGAGCAGTTCTTC. The rearrangement uses TRBV11-2 and TRBJ2-1; TRBD2 might be the D (6 bases). This CDR3 region has 19 residues. Germline V CDR1 and CDR2: SGHAT, FQNNGV. The germline V and J ends were trimmed by 5 bases and 0 bases, with 23 bases remaining between them. The variable domain in full, completed from reference TRBV11-2 and TRBJ2-1, reads EAGVAQSPRYKIIEKRQSVAFWCNPISGHATLYWYQQILGQGPKLLIQFQNNGVVDDSQLPKDRFSAERLKGVDSTLKIQPAKLEDSAVYLCASSPLRIGTYSSYNEQFFGPGTRLTVL.

The table lists this clone with a few counts. The rearrangement joins TRBV7-2 to TRBJ1-2; unclear D gene. Trimming cost V 3 bases and J 4 bases, with 9 bases left between them. Germline lookup yields CDR1 SGHTA and CDR2 FQGNSA. CDR3 length: 13 amino acids. CDR3 loop: CASSLGGLYGYTF. CDR3 DNA: TGTGCCAGCAGCTTGGGTGGACTCTATGGCTACACCTTC.

A few counts support this clone. The rearrangement links TRBV15 to TRBJ1-2; D may be TRBD1 (6 bases). The CDR3 has 12 amino acids. Trimming removed 3 bases at V and 8 bases at J, with 10 bases between. Germline assignment: CDR1 LNHNV and CDR2 YYDKDF (reference sequence). CDR3 nucleotide sequence: TGTGCCACCAGCAGGGACAGTCGGGGCTACACCTTC. Translated, it gives CATSRDSRGYTF.

This clone appeared a few times. The rearrangement joins TRBV5-1 to TRBJ2-1; 7 nucleotides line up with TRBD1. V shed 6 bases, J shed 4 bases, and the junction held 10 bases outside the gene matches. This CDR3 comprises 15 residues. The germline V gene has CDR1 SGHRS and CDR2 YFSETQ. The DNA for the CDR3 is TGCGCCAGCACCGCCCGACAGGGACAATACAATGAGCAGTTCTTC. Protein sequence: CASTARQGQYNEQFF.

The chain carries TRBV7-2 and TRBJ2-1; a weak D match, TRBD2 (5 bases). V lost 1 base, J lost 12 bases, and 7 bases lay in between. The CDR3 sequence is 11 residues long. Germline values: CDR1 SGHTA, CDR2 FQGNSA. The CDR3 reads CASSLEEGQFF. Written as DNA, the CDR3 is TGTGCCAGCAGCTTAGAAGAGGGGCAGTTCTTC.

The chain is built from TRBV7-2 and TRBJ2-5; perhaps TRBD2 as D (6 bases). With 5 bases removed from V and 5 bases from J, the gap between germline ends came to 18 bases. Germline assignment: CDR1 SGHTA and CDR2 FQGNSA. CDR3 length: 15 amino acids. This chain's CDR3 is CASSLLSSGSETQYF. The DNA for the CDR3 is TGTGCCAGCAGCCTACTCAGCAGCGGGTCGGAGACCCAGTACTTC.

The chain recombines TRBV13 with TRBJ1-1; D is unresolved. Germline loops: CDR1 PRHDT, CDR2 FYEKMQ (reference sequence). Trimming shortened V by 0 bases and J by 0 bases, and 8 bases separated the two germline ends. The CDR3 contains 15 residues. DNA for the CDR3: TGTGCCAGCAGCTTAGGGCGGATATTGAACACTGAAGCTTTCTTT. Encoded protein: CASSLGRILNTEAFF. The complete variable domain, with remaining parts taken from reference TRBV13 and TRBJ1-1, reads AAGVIQSPRHLIKEKRETATLKCYPIPRHDTVYWYQQGPGQDPQFLISFYEKMQSDKGSIPDRFSAQQFSDYHSELNMSSLELGDSALYFCASSLGRILNTEAFFGQGTRLTVV.

This clone was seen a handful of times. V is TRBV30 and J is TRBJ2-7, with D tentatively TRBD1 (5 bases). This CDR3 has 13 amino acids. Germline V gives CDR1 GTSNPN, CDR2 SVGIG (reference sequence). The CDR3 DNA is TGTGCTGGAAGCAGGGTTCCATCGTACGAGCAGTACTTC. This gives the protein CAGSRVPSYEQYF.

The chain uses TRBV9 and TRBJ1-2; 7 nucleotides match TRBD1. Germline lookup yields CDR1 SGDLS and CDR2 YYNGEE. Losses at the gene ends were 1 base for V and 4 bases for J; bases not matched to a gene: 7. The CDR3 sequence is 15 residues long. The CDR3 nucleotides are TGTGCCAGCAGCGTAATACCGGAGGGGGCCTATGGCTACACCTTC. Translation gives CASSVIPEGAYGYTF.

This clone was recorded a few times. V gene TRBV7-2 combines with J gene TRBJ2-5; 9 bases map to TRBD2. V lost 5 bases, J lost 7 bases, and 8 bases stayed unmatched. There are 14 residues in the CDR3. Germline CDR1 SGHTA, CDR2 FQGNSA. CDR3 nucleotides: TGTGCCAGCAGCAAATTAGCGGGAGCTGGGACCCAGTACTTC. Translation: CASSKLAGAGTQYF.

The chain employs TRBV4-3 and TRBJ2-3; possibly TRBD1 for D (6 bases). V was cut by 0 bases and J by 3 bases, with 10 bases left in between. Germline CDR1 and CDR2: LGHNA and YSLEER. The CDR3 length is 15 residues. CDR3 DNA sequence: TGCGCCAGCAGCCAAGATAAGCAGGGGACAGATACGCAGTATTTT. Amino acid sequence: CASSQDKQGTDTQYF.

This clone has only a few counts. The gene calls are TRBV18 and TRBJ2-3; the D gene is possibly TRBD1 (6 bases). The CDR3 totals 16 residues. Germline V gene lookup returns CDR1 KGHSH and CDR2 LQKENI. V was trimmed by 4 bases and J by 2 bases, leaving 16 bases between them. CDR3 coding DNA: TGTGCCAGCTCACACAGGGTGGTTGGCATCACAGATACGCAGTATTTT. As protein: CASSHRVVGITDTQYF.

A word on this clone: The germline gene is not matched at one end of the junction; a read error may be the cause. The chain is built from TRBV19 and TRBJ2-1; D might be TRBD2 (5 bases). This CDR3 has 12 residues. Germline V CDR1 and CDR2: LNHDA, SQIVND (reference sequence). The CDR3 sequence: CASKSGPNAQFF. CDR3 DNA sequence: TGTGCCAGTAAAAGCGGACCCAATGCGCAGTTCTTC.

The sample holds a few counts of this clone. The chain employs TRBV11-1 and TRBJ2-3, with D maybe TRBD2 (6 bases). The ends were cut back, 5 bases at V and 1 base at J, with 13 bases in the middle. The CDR3 covers 15 residues. Germline values: CDR1 SGHAT, CDR2 FQDESV (reference sequence). The CDR3 is CASSAREPRTDTQYF. Here the CDR3 DNA reads TGTGCCAGCAGCGCCCGGGAGCCCCGCACAGATACGCAGTATTTT.

The V and J genes are TRBV5-4 and TRBJ2-3; 10 positions match TRBD2. The CDR3 has 15 residues. Germline CDR1 and CDR2: SGHNT and YYREEE (reference sequence). J gave up 1 base and V 4 bases, and 3 bases lay outside the gene matches. CDR3 amino acids: CASSKGTSGTDTQYF. CDR3 nucleotide sequence: TGTGCCAGCAGCAAAGGGACTAGCGGCACAGATACGCAGTATTTT.

Notes on this clone: The sample carries other DNA sequences with the same CDR3. The chain has TRBV28 and TRBJ2-3; 7 positions agree with TRBD1. The CDR3 sequence is 15 residues long. V was pared by 1 base and J by 5 bases, with 6 bases of the junction left unmatched. CDR1 is MDHEN, CDR2 SYDVKM, per germline. CDR3 bases: TGTGCCAGCAGTTTATCACAGGGGCCTGGAGATACGCAGTATTTT. This codes for CASSLSQGPGDTQYF.

The CDR3 DNA sequence: TGTGCCAGCAGCCGGACAGCCGACTCCTACAATGAGCAGTTCTTC. It specifies CASSRTADSYNEQFF. This chain joins TRBV5-4 and TRBJ2-1, with a weak D call TRBD1 (6 bases). V lost 4 bases and J 0 bases, leaving 11 bases between the germline ends. This CDR3 is built from 15 residues. CDR1 and CDR2 (germline): SGHNT, YYREEE (reference sequence).

This clone was detected a few times. The chain uses TRBV15 and TRBJ2-7; TRBD1 matches at 8 bases. The CDR3 runs to 16 residues. The ends lost 0 bases at V and 4 bases at J; junction bases unmatched: 8. Germline V gene lookup returns CDR1 LNHNV and CDR2 YYDKDF (reference sequence). The CDR3 DNA sequence: TGTGCCACCAGCAGAGATAGTGCAGGGGGCGTTTACGAGCAGTACTTC. It translates to CATSRDSAGGVYEQYF.

The chain couples TRBV28 to TRBJ2-2, with TRBD2 matching over 9 bases. The germline gives CDR1 MDHEN, CDR2 SYDVKM. The J segment lost 0 bases and the V segment lost 8 bases, leaving 10 bases of the junction unmatched. The CDR3 sequence is 17 residues long. The CDR3 loop is CASGSSGAPTNTGELFF. The CDR3 DNA is TGTGCCAGCGGCTCTAGCGGGGCTCCCACGAACACCGGGGAGCTGTTTTTT.

This clone was observed a handful of times. The rearrangement links TRBV4-2 to TRBJ2-3; 8 nucleotides match TRBD2. The CDR3 consists of 15 residues. Losses at the gene ends were 0 bases for V and 2 bases for J; bases not matched to a gene: 1. Germline loops: CDR1 LGHNA, CDR2 YNFKEQ. The CDR3 here is CASSQDSGATDTQYF. The CDR3 nucleotides read TGTGCCAGCAGCCAAGATAGCGGGGCCACAGATACGCAGTATTTT.

This chain uses TRBV6-5 with TRBJ2-3, with 12 bases aligning to TRBD2. Germline trimming cut 0 bases from V and 5 bases from J; bases unmatched to any gene: 0. The CDR3 is 15 residues long. Germline V gene sequence: CDR1 MNHEY, CDR2 SVGAGI. The CDR3, as DNA: TGTGCCAGCAGTTACTCGACTAGCGGGAGAGATACGCAGTATTTT. Protein product: CASSYSTSGRDTQYF.

The chain joins TRBV14 to TRBJ1-4; possibly TRBD1 for D (5 bases). The CDR3 length is 14 residues. V lost 3 bases and J 8 bases, leaving 13 bases between the germline ends. Germline V gene lookup returns CDR1 SGHDN and CDR2 FVKESK. CDR3 bases: TGTGCCAGCAGCCAGAGACCCCGGGGGGAAAAACTGTTTTTT. Translation: CASSQRPRGEKLFF. The entire variable domain, with the rest obtained from reference TRBV14 and TRBJ1-4, is as follows: EAGVTQFPSHSVIEKGQTVTLRCDPISGHDNLYWYRRVMGKEIKFLLHFVKESKQDESGMPNNRFLAERTGGTYSTLKVQPAELEDSGVYFCASSQRPRGEKLFFGSGTQLSVL.

This clone was seen more than once but under ten times. This chain joins TRBV2 and TRBJ2-1, with a possible D match to TRBD2 (5 bases). Looked up from germline, CDR1 is SNHLY and CDR2 is FYNNEI. The CDR3 is 14 residues long. V was shortened by 4 bases and J by 5 bases, with 12 bases between the two germline ends. The CDR3 spells CASSVLSGNNEQFF. Written as DNA, the CDR3 is TGTGCCAGCAGTGTGTTGTCGGGGAACAATGAGCAGTTCTTC.

This clone was detected only a few times. The V call is TRBV5-1, the J call TRBJ1-2; possibly TRBD1 for D (5 bases). Trimming left V 1 base short and J 7 bases short, with 11 bases between. The CDR3 length is 13 residues. Per germline, CDR1 SGHRS and CDR2 YFSETQ. This CDR3 reads CASSLLGQGGYTF. In DNA form, the CDR3 reads TGCGCCAGCAGCTTGTTGGGGCAAGGTGGCTACACCTTC.

The chain is built from TRBV29-1 and TRBJ1-2, with D tentatively TRBD1 (5 bases). CDR1 is SQVTM and CDR2 is ANQGSEA in the germline V gene. V dropped 3 bases and J dropped 8 bases, with 13 bases sitting between them. This CDR3 region has 12 residues. CDR3 sequence reads: CSVDFQGDGYTF. The CDR3, as DNA: TGCAGCGTTGATTTTCAGGGCGACGGCTACACCTTC.

This chain links TRBV7-8 with TRBJ1-2; a possible D gene is TRBD1 (5 bases). Deletions cut 3 bases from V and 3 bases from J, with 14 bases between. The CDR3 loop spans 15 amino acids. Germline V gives CDR1 SGHVS, CDR2 FQNEAQ. The CDR3 spells CASSFDRQQDYGYTF. The CDR3, as DNA: TGTGCCAGCAGCTTTGACCGACAACAGGACTATGGCTACACCTTC. Using reference TRBV7-8 and TRBJ1-2 for the parts outside the CDR3, the full variable domain is GAGVSQSPRYKVAKRGQDVALRCDPISGHVSLFWYQQALGQGPEFLTYFQNEAQLDKSGLPSDRFFAERPEGSVSTLKIQRTQQEDSAVYLCASSFDRQQDYGYTFGSGTRLTVV.

The rearrangement uses TRBV9 and TRBJ2-3, with a tentative D call TRBD2 (6 bases). Trimming took 2 bases from V and 4 from J, leaving 11 bases between them. The V gene's germline CDR1 is SGDLS and CDR2 YYNGEE. This CDR3 contains 14 residues. CDR3 nucleotides: TGTGCCAGCAGCGTGGGGGGTATCGCAGATACGCAGTATTTT. Encoded protein: CASSVGGIADTQYF.

This clone was detected a few times. V is TRBV28 and J is TRBJ1-1, with D hard to call. Germline loops: CDR1 MDHEN, CDR2 SYDVKM. This CDR3 contains 14 residues. V gave up 6 bases and J gave up 3 bases, with 14 bases separating them. DNA for the CDR3: TGTGCCAGCAGCAGGCGGAGGGCCGACACTGAAGCTTTCTTT. Translating gives CASSRRRADTEAFF. The variable domain in full, with the rest retrieved from reference TRBV28 and TRBJ1-1, is DVKVTQSSRYLVKRTGEKVFLECVQDMDHENMFWYRQDPGLGLRLIYFSYDVKMKEKGDIPEGYSVSREKKERFSLILESASTNQTSMYLCASSRRRADTEAFFGQGTRLTVV.